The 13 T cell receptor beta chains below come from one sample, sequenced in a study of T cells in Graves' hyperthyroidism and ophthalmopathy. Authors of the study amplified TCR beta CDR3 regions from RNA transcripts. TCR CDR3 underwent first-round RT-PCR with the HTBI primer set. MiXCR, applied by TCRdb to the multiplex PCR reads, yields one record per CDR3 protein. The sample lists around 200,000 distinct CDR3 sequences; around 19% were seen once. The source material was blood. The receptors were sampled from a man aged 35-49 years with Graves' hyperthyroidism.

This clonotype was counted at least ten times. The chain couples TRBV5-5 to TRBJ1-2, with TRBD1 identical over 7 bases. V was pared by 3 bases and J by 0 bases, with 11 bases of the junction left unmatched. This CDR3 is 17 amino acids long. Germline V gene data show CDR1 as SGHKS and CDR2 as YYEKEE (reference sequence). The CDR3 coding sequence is TGTGCCAGCAGCTCCAAGGCAGGGGGTAATTCTAACTATGGCTACACCTTC. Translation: CASSSKAGGNSNYGYTF.

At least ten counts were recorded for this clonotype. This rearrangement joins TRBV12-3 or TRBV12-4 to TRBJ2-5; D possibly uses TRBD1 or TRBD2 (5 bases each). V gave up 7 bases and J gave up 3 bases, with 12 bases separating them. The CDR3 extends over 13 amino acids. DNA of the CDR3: TGTGCCAGCAAACTAGGCAGGGAAGAGACCCAGTACTTC. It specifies CASKLGREETQYF.

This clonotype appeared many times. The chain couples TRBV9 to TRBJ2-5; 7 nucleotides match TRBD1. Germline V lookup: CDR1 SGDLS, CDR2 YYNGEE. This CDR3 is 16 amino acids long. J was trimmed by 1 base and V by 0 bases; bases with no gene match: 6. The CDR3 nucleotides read TGTGCCAGCAGCGTAGGGACAGGTGGGATCCAAGAGACCCAGTACTTC. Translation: CASSVGTGGIQETQYF.

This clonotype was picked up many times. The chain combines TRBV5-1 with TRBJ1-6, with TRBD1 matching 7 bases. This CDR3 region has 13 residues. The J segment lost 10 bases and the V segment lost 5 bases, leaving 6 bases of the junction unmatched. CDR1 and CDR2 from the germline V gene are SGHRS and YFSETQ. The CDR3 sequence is CASRPGTDSPLHF. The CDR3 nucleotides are TGCGCCAGCAGGCCCGGGACAGACTCACCCCTCCACTTT.

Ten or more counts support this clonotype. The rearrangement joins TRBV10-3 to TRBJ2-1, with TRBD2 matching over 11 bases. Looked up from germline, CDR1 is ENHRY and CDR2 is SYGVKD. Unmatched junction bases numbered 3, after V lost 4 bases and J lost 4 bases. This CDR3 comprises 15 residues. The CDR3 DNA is TGTGCCATCAGTGCGACTAGCGGGGATTACAATGAGCAGTTCTTC. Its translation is CAISATSGDYNEQFF.

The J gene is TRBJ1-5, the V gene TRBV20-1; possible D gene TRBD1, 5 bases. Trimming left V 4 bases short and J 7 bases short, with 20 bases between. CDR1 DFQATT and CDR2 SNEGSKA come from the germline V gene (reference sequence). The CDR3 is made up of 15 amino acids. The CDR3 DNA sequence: TGCAGTGCTAACCACGGAGGGCAGGGCTTGCAGCCCCAGCATTTT. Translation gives CSANHGGQGLQPQHF.

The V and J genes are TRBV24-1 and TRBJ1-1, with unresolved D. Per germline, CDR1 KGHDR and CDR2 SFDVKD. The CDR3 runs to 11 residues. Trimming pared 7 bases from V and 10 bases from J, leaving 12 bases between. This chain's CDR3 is CATSSKGRAFF. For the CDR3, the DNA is TGTGCCACCAGCTCGAAGGGAAGAGCTTTCTTT.

The CDR3 loop reads CASSEHLTDNYGYTF. Here the CDR3 DNA reads TGTGCCAGCAGTGAGCATTTGACAGATAACTATGGCTACACCTTC. This chain joins TRBV6-1 and TRBJ1-2, with a tentative D call TRBD1 (5 bases). Trimming took off 3 bases at V and 1 base at J, with 12 bases between the two ends. The CDR3 runs 15 residues. Germline loops: CDR1 MNHNS, CDR2 SASEGT.

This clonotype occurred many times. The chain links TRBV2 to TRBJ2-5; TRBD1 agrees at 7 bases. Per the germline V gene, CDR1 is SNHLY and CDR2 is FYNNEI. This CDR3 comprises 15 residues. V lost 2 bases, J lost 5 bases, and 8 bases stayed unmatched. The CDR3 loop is CASSESSGTVETQYF. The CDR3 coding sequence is TGTGCCAGCAGTGAAAGTTCCGGGACAGTGGAGACCCAGTACTTC.

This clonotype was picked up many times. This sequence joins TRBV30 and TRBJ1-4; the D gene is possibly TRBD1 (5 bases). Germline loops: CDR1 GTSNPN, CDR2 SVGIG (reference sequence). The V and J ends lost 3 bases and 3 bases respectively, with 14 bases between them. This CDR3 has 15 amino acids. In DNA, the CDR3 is TGTGCCTGGAGGGAAAGGGGCAGCCCTAATGAAAAACTGTTTTTT. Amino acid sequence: CAWRERGSPNEKLFF.

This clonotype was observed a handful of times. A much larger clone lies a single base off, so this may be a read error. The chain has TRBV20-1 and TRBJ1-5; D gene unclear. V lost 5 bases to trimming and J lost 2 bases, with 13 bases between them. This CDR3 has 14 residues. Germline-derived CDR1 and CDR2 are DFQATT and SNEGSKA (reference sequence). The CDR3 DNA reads TGCAGTGCTGCTCCCCCGGGCCGCAATCAGCCCCAGCATTTT. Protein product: CSAAPPGRNQPQHF.

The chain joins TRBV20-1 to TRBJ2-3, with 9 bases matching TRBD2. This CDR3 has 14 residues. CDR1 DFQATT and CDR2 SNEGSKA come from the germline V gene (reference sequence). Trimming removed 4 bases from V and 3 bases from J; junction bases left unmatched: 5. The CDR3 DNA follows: TGCAGTGCTAATAGCGGGGGAGTAACAGATACGCAGTATTTT. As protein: CSANSGGVTDTQYF.

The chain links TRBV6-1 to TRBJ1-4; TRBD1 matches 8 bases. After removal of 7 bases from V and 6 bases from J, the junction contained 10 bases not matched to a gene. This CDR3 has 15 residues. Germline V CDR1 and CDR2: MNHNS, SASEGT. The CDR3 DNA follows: TGTGCCAGCAACCCCGCAGGGGGCGTGGATGAAAAACTGTTTTTT. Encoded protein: CASNPAGGVDEKLFF.